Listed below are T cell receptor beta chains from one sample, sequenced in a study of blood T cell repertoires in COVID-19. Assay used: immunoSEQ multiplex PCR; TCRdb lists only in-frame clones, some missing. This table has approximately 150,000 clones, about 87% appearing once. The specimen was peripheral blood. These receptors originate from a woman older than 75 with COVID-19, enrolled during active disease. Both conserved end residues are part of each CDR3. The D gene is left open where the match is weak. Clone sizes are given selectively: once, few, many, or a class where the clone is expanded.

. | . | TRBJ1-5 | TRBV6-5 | TGTGCCAGCAGTTACCGGAGCAATCAGCCCCAGCATTTT | CASSYRSNQPQHF
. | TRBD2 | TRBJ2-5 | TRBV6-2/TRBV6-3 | TGTGCCAGCAGCCGTCCGGGACTAGCGGGAGTAGGAGAGACCCAGTACTTC | CASSRPGLAGVGETQYF
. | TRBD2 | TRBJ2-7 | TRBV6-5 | TGTGCCTGCTCCAGACTAGCGGGAGGCAACGAGCAGTACTTC | CACSRLAGGNEQYF
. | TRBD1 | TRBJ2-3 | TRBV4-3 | TGCGCCAGCAGCCAGGGGACAGATTTATCCTTTAGGCAGTATTTT | CASSQGTDLSFRQYF
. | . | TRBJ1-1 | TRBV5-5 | TGTGCCAGCAGCAAAGAGACAGTGAACACTGAAGCTTTCTTT | CASSKETVNTEAFF
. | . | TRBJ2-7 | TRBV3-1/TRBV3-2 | TGTGCCAGCAGCCAAGTCTCGGGAGTGGGTGAGCAGTACTTC | CASSQVSGVGEQYF
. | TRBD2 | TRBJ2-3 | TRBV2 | TGTGCCAGCAGGAGGGGACTAGCGGGAGTTTCAGATACGCAGTATTTT | CASRRGLAGVSDTQYF
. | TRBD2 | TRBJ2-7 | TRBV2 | TGTGCCAGCGCGGGACTAGCGGTGAATTCCTACGAGCAGTACTTC | CASAGLAVNSYEQYF
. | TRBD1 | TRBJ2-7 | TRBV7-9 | TGTGCCAGCAGCAGAAGGGACAGCGTAAACTACGAGCAGTACTTC | CASSRRDSVNYEQYF
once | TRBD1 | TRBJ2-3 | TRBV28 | TGTGCCAGCAGTCGGACAGGGCCAGATACGCAGTATTTT | CASSRTGPDTQYF
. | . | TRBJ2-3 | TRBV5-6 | TGTGCCAGCAGCTTGCGGGGGTTTGCAGATACGCAGTATTTT | CASSLRGFADTQYF
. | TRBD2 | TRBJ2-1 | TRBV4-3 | TGCGCCAGCAGCCAAGAATGGAGGACTAGCTCCTACAATGAGCAGTTCTTC | CASSQEWRTSSYNEQFF
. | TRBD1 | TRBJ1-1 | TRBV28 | TGTGCCAGCAGTTTAAGACAGGGGAGTTTCTTT | CASSLRQGSFF
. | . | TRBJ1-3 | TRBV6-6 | TGTGCCAGCACCACAGGCGGTTCTGGAAACACCATATATTTT | CASTTGGSGNTIYF
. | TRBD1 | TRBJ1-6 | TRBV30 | TGTGCCTGGAGGAGGACAGGGCCCCTCCACTTT | CAWRRTGPLHF
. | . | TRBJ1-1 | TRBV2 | TGTGCCAGCGGTAACGGCAGGTCGACTGAAGCTTTCTTT | CASGNGRSTEAFF
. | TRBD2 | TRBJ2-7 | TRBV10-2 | TGCGCCAGCAGAGAATTAGCGGGAGGGGTATTCGAGCAGTACTTC | CASRELAGGVFEQYF
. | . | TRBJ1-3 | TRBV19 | TGTGCCAGTAGTATATCCCCGAGTACCTCTGGAAACACCATATATTTT | CASSISPSTSGNTIYF
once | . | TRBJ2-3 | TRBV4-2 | TGTGCCAGCACCCAGACAGATAACACAGATACGCAGTATTTT | CASTQTDNTDTQYF
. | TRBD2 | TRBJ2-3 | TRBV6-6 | TGTGCCAGCAGTCATGACGGGACTAGGAGCACAGATACGCAGTATTTT | CASSHDGTRSTDTQYF
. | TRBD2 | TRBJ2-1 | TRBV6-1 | TGTGCCAGCAGTGAAGCAAGCGGGAGGGCCGGTGAGCAGTTCTTC | CASSEASGRAGEQFF
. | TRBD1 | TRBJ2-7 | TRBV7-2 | TGTGCCAGCAGTCGCCGGGACAGGGCCCACGAGCAGTACTTC | CASSRRDRAHEQYF
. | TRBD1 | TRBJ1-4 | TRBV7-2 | TGTGCCAGCAGGAGACAGGGCGAAGAAAAACTGTTTTTT | CASRRQGEEKLFF
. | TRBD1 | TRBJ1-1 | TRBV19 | TGTGCCAGTAGTCCAGAGGTAGGGGGCCACACTGAAGCTTTCTTT | CASSPEVGGHTEAFF
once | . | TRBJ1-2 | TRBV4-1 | TGCGCCAGCAGCCAAGAAGGCTCAGGGCACTATGGCTACACCTTC | CASSQEGSGHYGYTF
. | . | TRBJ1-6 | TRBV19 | TGTGCCAGTAGTATAGAGAGGACAGCCCCACCCCTCCACTTT | CASSIERTAPPLHF